What follows describes a single T cell receptor beta chain. These data are taken from a study of blood T cell repertoires in COVID-19. Study as a whole: T cells, B-cell-depleted T cells, or PBMCs supplied cDNA or gDNA.

Sequenced by immunoSEQ multiplex PCR; TCRdb stores in-frame clones only, minus some. The data contain fewer than 300,000 clones, around nine tenths of them seen just once; the ten biggest clones take up around 0.91%. V lost 5 bases and J lost 5; bases outside the gene matches: 6. The germline CDR1 and CDR2 sequences are SQVTM and ANQGSEA. The CDR3 extends over 15 amino acids. The clonotype originates from a woman in her thirties or forties who had recovered from COVID-19. The chain joins TRBV29-1 to TRBJ2-2; 12 bases are shared with TRBD2. Sequencing input: peripheral blood. The CDR3 region is CSVPGLAGATGELFF. In DNA, the CDR3 is TGCAGCGTTCCGGGACTAGCGGGTGCGACCGGGGAGCTGTTTTTT.